This TCR beta chain was retrieved from a study of beta chain features in type 1 diabetes. Study results and caveats: For Type 1 diabetes patients, all four CD4+ subsets carried TCRB CDR3s that were moderately but significantly shorter. With patients and controls alike, PCR might favor shorter templates to an equal degree.

Cells sorted by CD45RO/CCR7/CD25/CD127/CD95/CD27 comprised CD4+ naive, central memory, regulatory and stem cell-like memory cells. The entirety of the isolated RNA underwent reverse transcription, so expressed TCRB transcripts were sequenced. The table came from immunoSEQ multiplex PCR; TCRdb's copy has only in-frame clones and leaves some out. This sample has 280,000 or so clones, with approximately 16% found just once. Germline V gene sequence: CDR1 SGHRS, CDR2 YFSETQ. The CDR3 is made up of 22 amino acids. V was clipped by 7 bases and J by 3 bases; unmatched bases: 32. For this clone: The antigen is undetermined.

The chain uses TRBV5-1 and TRBJ2-7, with TRBD1 matching 9 bases. The sample was naive CD4+ T cells from blood. This clonotype was obtained from a man younger than 35 with type 1 diabetes. CDR3 loop: CASGPKPLDFGTGLLGRYEQYF. CDR3 sequence (DNA): TGCGCCAGCGGCCCCAAACCCTTGGACTTCGGGACAGGGTTGTTGGGACGCTACGAGCAGTACTTC.